This T cell receptor beta chain was sequenced during a study of shared clonotypes between healthy human individuals. Study observations and caveats: Depth was large, yet rarefaction showed that sorted-subset sequencing was incomplete.

A split of CD4+ cells into CD45RA+ naive and CD45RA-negative memory subsets was performed. Every subset had its genomic DNA shared out evenly among several immunoSEQ plates. Original processing notes: There were no quality scores in the junction-only immunoSEQ sequences, so filtering differed. The method was immunoSEQ multiplex PCR; TCRdb's version includes in-frame clones alone and lacks a portion of them. That table furnishes V, J and clone size, whereas the DNA furnished D and trimming. The sample consists of about 2.4 million clones, approximately 93% of them appearing once. This CDR3 region has 18 residues. Germline V gives CDR1 SGHTA, CDR2 FQGNSA. J was trimmed by 0 bases and V by 2 bases; bases with no gene match: 4. This clone was detected only once. Its antigen remains unknown. Additional DNA sequences in this sample encode the identical CDR3.

This receptor was taken from a man between 18 and 29 years old in good health. Some clones in this sample may be carry-over from other donors' samples. The sample consisted of naive CD4+ T cells from PBMCs. The sample's subset: CD45RA+ positively selected. This chain uses TRBV7-2 with TRBJ2-7; 16 nucleotides align to TRBD2. CDR3 loop: CASSLRGLAGGPSYEQYF. DNA of the CDR3: TGTGCCAGCAGCTTAAGGGGACTAGCGGGAGGGCCCTCCTACGAGCAGTACTTC.